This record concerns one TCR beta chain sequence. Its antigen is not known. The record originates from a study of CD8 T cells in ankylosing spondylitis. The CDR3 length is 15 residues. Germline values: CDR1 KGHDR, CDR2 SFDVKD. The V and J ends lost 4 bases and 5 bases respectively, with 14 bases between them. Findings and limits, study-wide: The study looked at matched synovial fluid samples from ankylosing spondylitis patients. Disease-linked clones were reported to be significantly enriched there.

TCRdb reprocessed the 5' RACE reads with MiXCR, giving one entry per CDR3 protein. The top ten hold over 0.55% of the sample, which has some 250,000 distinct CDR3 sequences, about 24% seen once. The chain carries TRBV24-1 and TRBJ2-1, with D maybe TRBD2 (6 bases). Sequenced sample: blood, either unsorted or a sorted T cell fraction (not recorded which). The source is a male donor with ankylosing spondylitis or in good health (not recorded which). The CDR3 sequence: CATSDPGLNNNEQFF. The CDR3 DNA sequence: TGTGCCACCAGTGACCCGGGACTTAACAACAATGAGCAGTTCTTC.